A single sample gave rise to the 17 T cell receptor beta chains below, sequenced in a study of blood T cells in healthy people across ages. For the second PCR, which ran for 7 to 11 cycles, a sample-barcoded 5' primer and a J-beta primer mix were used. Using its own MiXCR run on the 5' RACE reads, TCRdb lists one record per CDR3 protein. Of more than 500,000 distinct CDR3 sequences listed, around 27% are singletons. This sample also appeared in a second study, on T cells of mothers and their children.

Material for sequencing was blood. The receptor source for this set is a boy younger than 10 in good health.

CDR3 protein: CASSPPLAASPHTQYF. The CDR3, as DNA: TGTGCCAGCAGCCCGCCCTTAGCGGCGTCACCTCATACGCAGTATTTT. The rearrangement uses TRBV12-3 or TRBV12-4 and TRBJ2-3; TRBD2 is a possible D gene (6 bases). Trimming took 6 bases from V and 7 from J, leaving 23 bases between them. The length of the CDR3 is 16 residues.

This chain joins TRBV6-6 and TRBJ1-4; D remains unclear. Germline-derived CDR1 and CDR2 are MNHNY and SVGAGI (reference sequence). The CDR3 is made up of 14 amino acids. Trimming took 6 bases from V and 4 from J, leaving 12 bases between them. The DNA for the CDR3 is TGTGCCAGCAGACCGAGATCCGTTAATGAAAAACTGTTTTTT. Translation: CASRPRSVNEKLFF.

The chain has TRBV7-2 and TRBJ1-1; D remains unclear. Trimming cost V 5 bases and J 3 bases, with 16 bases left between them. The CDR3 runs 15 residues. Germline V gene lookup returns CDR1 SGHTA and CDR2 FQGNSA. The CDR3 loop reads CASSPGLGLHTEAFF. The DNA for the CDR3 is TGTGCCAGCAGCCCCGGACTGGGGTTGCACACTGAAGCTTTCTTT. Full variable domain (missing parts from reference TRBV7-2 and TRBJ1-1): GAGVSQSPSNKVTEKGKDVELRCDPISGHTALYWYRQSLGQGLEFLIYFQGNSAPDKSGLPSDRFSAERTGGSVSTLTIQRTQQEDSAVYLCASSPGLGLHTEAFFGQGTRLTVV.

The V and J genes are TRBV7-8 and TRBJ2-5; weak D call: TRBD1 (5 bases). Germline-derived CDR1 and CDR2 are SGHVS and FQNEAQ. This CDR3 region has 17 residues. V shed 5 bases and J shed 2 bases, with 21 bases lying between them. CDR3 sequence (DNA): TGTGCCAGCAGCCCGCGAAGGGGTAAACTACTGCAAGAGACCCAGTACTTC. Its protein is CASSPRRGKLLQETQYF.

About this clonotype: At one of its ends the junction is not consistent with the germline gene, which may arise from a read error. This chain joins TRBV9 and TRBJ1-2; D possibly corresponds to TRBD1 (5 bases). The CDR3 has 16 residues. From germline, CDR1 is SGDLS and CDR2 YYNGEE. This CDR3 is CASSVQAGPIYYGHTF. Here the CDR3 DNA reads TGTGCCAGCAGCGTACAGGCGGGGCCTATATACTATGGCCACACCTTC.

This clonotype has just one count. The V gene is TRBV2, the J gene TRBJ2-3; TRBD2 agrees at 13 bases. Germline-derived CDR1 and CDR2 are SNHLY and FYNNEI. This CDR3 is 16 amino acids long. V gave up 7 bases and J gave up 2 bases; unmatched junction bases: 6. CDR3 sequence (DNA): TGTGCCAGCAAGGGACTAGCGGGGAGCTTCACAGATACGCAGTATTTT. It yields the protein CASKGLAGSFTDTQYF. The full variable domain, rest sourced from reference TRBV2 and TRBJ2-3, is EPEVTQTPSHQVTQMGQEVILRCVPISNHLYFYWYRQILGQKVEFLVSFYNNEISEKSEIFDDQFSVERPDGSNFTLKIRSTKLEDSAMYFCASKGLAGSFTDTQYFGPGTRLTVL.

This clonotype was observed a few times. This chain links TRBV25-1 with TRBJ1-2; a weak D match, TRBD1 (6 bases). CDR3 length: 12 amino acids. Germline loops: CDR1 MGHDK, CDR2 SYGVNS. V was pared by 0 bases and J by 13 bases, with 12 bases between. The CDR3 reads CASSEYPGAATF. CDR3 nucleotides: TGTGCCAGCAGTGAATACCCAGGGGCCGCCACCTTC.

The CDR3: CASSAASGLYNEQFF. The CDR3 DNA reads TGTGCCAGCAGCGCTGCTAGCGGACTATACAATGAGCAGTTCTTC. The genes are TRBV6-2 or TRBV6-3 and TRBJ2-1, with TRBD2 identical over 7 bases. The CDR3 contains 15 residues. V lost 6 bases, J lost 4 bases, and 9 bases stayed unmatched. Germline CDR1 reads MNHEY; CDR2 reads SVGEGT.

The V gene is TRBV6-5, the J gene TRBJ2-7, with 7 nucleotides matching TRBD1. CDR1 is MNHEY and CDR2 is SVGAGI in the germline V gene. With V trimmed by 10 bases and J by 4 bases, 10 bases remained unmatched. The CDR3 spans 13 residues. The CDR3: CATFYRGGYEQYF. In nucleotides, the CDR3 is TGTGCCACCTTCTACAGGGGCGGTTACGAGCAGTACTTC.

J is TRBJ2-7 and V is TRBV29-1; either TRBD1 or TRBD2 may fit D (5 bases each). This CDR3 has 13 residues. Germline lookup yields CDR1 SQVTM and CDR2 ANQGSEA. Trimming removed 5 bases at V and 4 bases at J, with 15 bases between. CDR3 in amino acids: CSVRAGTSYEQYF. DNA of the CDR3: TGCAGCGTTCGAGCCGGGACCTCATACGAGCAGTACTTC.

The chain employs TRBV7-9 and TRBJ2-3, with 10 positions matching TRBD1. The CDR3 length is 14 residues. The V gene's germline CDR1 is SEHNR and CDR2 FQNEAQ (reference sequence). Trimming cost V 4 bases and J 4 bases; bases outside gene matches: 2. CDR3 loop: CASSSGQGPDTQYF. Here the CDR3 DNA reads TGTGCCAGCAGCTCGGGACAGGGGCCAGATACGCAGTATTTT.

The chain is built from TRBV25-1 and TRBJ2-3, with D tentatively TRBD2 (6 bases). The CDR3 has 15 amino acids. Deletions cut 4 bases from V and 8 bases from J, with 19 bases between. Germline loops: CDR1 MGHDK, CDR2 SYGVNS. In nucleotides, the CDR3 is TGTGCCAGCAGTGCACCGGGACTGCCCGGGAGTACGCAGTATTTT. Translated: CASSAPGLPGSTQYF.

This chain uses TRBV7-9 with TRBJ2-1; tentative D call: TRBD1 (6 bases). The better agreement between TRBJ2-5 and the DNA end casts doubt on the J call. Germline V CDR1 and CDR2: SEHNR, FQNEAQ (reference sequence). This CDR3 has 14 amino acids. This CDR3 is CASSYPGQQETQYF. The CDR3 nucleotides read TGTGCCAGCAGCTATCCAGGACAGCAAGAGACCCAGTACTTC.

This clonotype was seen only a few times. The rearrangement links TRBV5-1 to TRBJ2-5; 8 bases agree with TRBD2. The germline V gene has CDR1 SGHRS and CDR2 YFSETQ. The CDR3 is 14 amino acids. The CDR3 DNA reads TGCGTTTCCGCCCCGCGGGGGGACCAAGAGACCCAGTACTTC. Its translation: CVSAPRGDQETQYF.

In DNA form, the CDR3 reads TGTGCCAGCAGAGACACAGGGGGCGCGGCTAATGAAAAACTGTTTTTT. Its translation: CASRDTGGAANEKLFF. This sequence joins TRBV2 and TRBJ1-4, with 9 bases identical to TRBD1. This CDR3 is 16 amino acids long. J gave up 3 bases and V 6 bases, and 8 bases lay outside the gene matches. The germline CDR1 and CDR2 sequences are SNHLY and FYNNEI.

This chain connects TRBV20-1 to TRBJ2-3; unclear D gene. Trimming removed 0 bases at V and 0 bases at J, with 7 bases between. CDR3 length equals 14 residues. Germline V lookup: CDR1 DFQATT, CDR2 SNEGSKA (reference sequence). CDR3 nucleotides: TGCAGTGCTAGAGATGGGCGCAGCACAGATACGCAGTATTTT. Its translation is CSARDGRSTDTQYF.

J is TRBJ1-6 and V is TRBV20-1, with unresolved D. Germline V gene lookup returns CDR1 DFQATT and CDR2 SNEGSKA (reference sequence). Trimming shortened V by 3 bases and J by 2 bases, and 8 bases separated the two germline ends. The CDR3 spans 14 residues. This chain's CDR3 is CSASSGPYNSPLHF. The CDR3 nucleotides are TGCAGTGCTAGCAGTGGACCCTATAATTCACCCCTCCACTTT.